Listed here are 19 T cell receptor beta chains from one sample, sequenced in a study of PD-1 blockade in classical Hodgkin lymphoma. Generated by immunoSEQ multiplex PCR, the TCRdb table keeps only in-frame clones and is missing some. The data contain around 28,000 clones, 75% to 90% of them seen just once; the ten biggest clones take up about 21%. Every single patient, without exception, relapsed after autologous stem cell transplantation, and brentuximab vedotin exposure varied. Sequencing was performed on peripheral blood mononuclear cells (PBMCs), taken before the second cycle of nivolumab. All receptors come from a human donor with classical Hodgkin lymphoma.

The V call is TRBV15, the J call TRBJ2-3; D remains ambiguous. This CDR3 is 15 amino acids long. Trimming left V 1 base short and J 1 base short, with 9 bases between. Germline loops: CDR1 LNHNV, CDR2 YYDKDF (reference sequence). CDR3 bases: TGTGCCACCAGCAGAGGTGCTAGGGGCACAGATACGCAGTATTTT. Protein sequence: CATSRGARGTDTQYF.

The rearrangement uses TRBV7-2 and TRBJ2-6, with TRBD2 identical over 7 bases. Germline values: CDR1 SGHTA, CDR2 FQGNSA. This CDR3 has 16 residues. V lost 0 bases to trimming and J lost 5 bases; unmatched junction nucleotides: 4. In nucleotides, the CDR3 is TGTGCCAGCAGCTTAGCGGGAGGGGTTAGGGCCAACGTCCTGACTTTC. It encodes CASSLAGGVRANVLTF.

This clone was seen a handful of times. This chain uses TRBV4-1 with TRBJ2-2, with D unclear. In germline, CDR1 is MGHRA, CDR2 YSYEKL. CDR3 size: 13 residues. V was pared by 6 bases and J by 7 bases, with 12 bases between. The CDR3 is CASSYTASGELFF. For the CDR3, the DNA is TGCGCCAGCAGTTACACCGCCAGCGGGGAGCTGTTTTTT.

The table lists this clone with a count of one. The J gene is TRBJ1-5, the V gene TRBV5-5; D is perhaps TRBD1 (5 bases). CDR1 and CDR2 (germline): SGHKS, YYEKEE (reference sequence). Trimming cost V 5 bases and J 5 bases, with 11 bases left between them. The CDR3 totals 13 residues. The CDR3 nucleotides are TGTGCCAGCAGTACGGGACCCCATCAGCCCCAGCATTTT. It specifies CASSTGPHQPQHF.

The chain joins TRBV9 to TRBJ2-1, with 7 bases aligning to TRBD1. Trimming removed 4 bases from V and 8 bases from J; junction bases left unmatched: 12. CDR3 length: 15 residues. Per the germline V gene, CDR1 is SGDLS and CDR2 is YYNGEE. The CDR3 DNA is TGTGCCAGCAGCACCCCAGGGGGAACGGGGTATGAGCAGTTCTTC. Its protein is CASSTPGGTGYEQFF.

The J gene is TRBJ2-4, the V gene TRBV7-8, with a possible D match to TRBD2 (5 bases). V shed 4 bases and J shed 3 bases, with 13 bases lying between them. CDR3 size: 15 residues. CDR1 and CDR2 (germline): SGHVS, FQNEAQ. CDR3 region: CASSSLSRDKNIQYF. CDR3 DNA sequence: TGTGCCAGCAGCTCACTTTCCCGGGACAAAAACATTCAGTACTTC.

The chain couples TRBV4-3 to TRBJ2-7; a weak D match, TRBD2 (6 bases). V lost 6 bases to trimming and J lost 0 bases, with 12 bases between them. Looked up from germline, CDR1 is LGHNA and CDR2 is YSLEER. This CDR3 has 14 amino acids. The CDR3 loop reads CASSSFSGSYEQYF. The CDR3 bases are TGCGCCAGCAGTTCCTTTAGCGGCTCCTACGAGCAGTACTTC.

The chain links TRBV29-1 to TRBJ1-4, with D perhaps matching TRBD1 (6 bases). This CDR3 has 12 residues. The germline V and J ends were trimmed by 4 bases and 10 bases, with 13 bases remaining between them. CDR1 and CDR2 (germline): SQVTM, ANQGSEA. The CDR3 DNA sequence: TGCAGCGTTGGGGACACGGTTGGAAAACTGTTTTTT. Its protein is CSVGDTVGKLFF.

The rearrangement joins TRBV19 to TRBJ1-4; 10 bases line up with TRBD1. CDR1 is LNHDA and CDR2 is SQIVND in the germline V gene (reference sequence). This CDR3 has 15 amino acids. The V and J ends lost 8 bases and 8 bases, in that order; junction bases with no gene match: 11. CDR3 nucleotides: TGTGCCAGTTCGCGGACAGGGGGGGTTACGGAAAAACTGTTTTTT. It translates to CASSRTGGVTEKLFF. The full variable domain, its missing parts supplied by reference TRBV19 and TRBJ1-4, is DGGITQSPKYLFRKEGQNVTLSCEQNLNHDAMYWYRQDPGQGLRLIYYSQIVNDFQKGDIAEGYSVSREKKESFPLTVTSAQKNPTAFYLCASSRTGGVTEKLFFGSGTQLSVL.

This chain connects TRBV10-1 to TRBJ2-4; D call uncertain. This CDR3 comprises 14 residues. Germline CDR1 and CDR2: WNHNN and SYGVQD (reference sequence). Trimming took 3 bases from V and 0 from J, leaving 6 bases between them. The CDR3 DNA follows: TGCGCCAGCAGTGAACCGGGAGCCAAAAACATTCAGTACTTC. Translating gives CASSEPGAKNIQYF.

CDR3 sequence reads: CASTRGTGVTDTQYF. In DNA, the CDR3 is TGCGCCAGCACCCGTGGTACAGGGGTGACAGATACGCAGTATTTT. The rearrangement joins TRBV5-1 to TRBJ2-3; TRBD1 matches at 7 bases. The CDR3 consists of 15 residues. V dropped 6 bases and J dropped 3; count of bases not matched to a gene: 10. The germline V gene encodes CDR1 SGHRS and CDR2 YFSETQ.

The chain carries TRBV2 and TRBJ2-7; 7 positions match TRBD1. This CDR3 contains 14 residues. Germline V gives CDR1 SNHLY, CDR2 FYNNEI. Germline trimming cut 5 bases from V and 3 bases from J; bases unmatched to any gene: 7. The CDR3 sequence is CASSRGQINYEQYF. The CDR3 nucleotides are TGTGCCAGCAGTAGGGGACAGATCAACTACGAGCAGTACTTC. The full variable domain, its missing parts supplied by reference TRBV2 and TRBJ2-7, is EPEVTQTPSHQVTQMGQEVILRCVPISNHLYFYWYRQILGQKVEFLVSFYNNEISEKSEIFDDQFSVERPDGSNFTLKIRSTKLEDSAMYFCASSRGQINYEQYFGPGTRLTVT.

This clone was observed a few times. The chain employs TRBV27 and TRBJ1-2; possible D gene TRBD1, 6 bases. Trimming removed 7 bases at V and 3 bases at J, with 12 bases between. Per the germline V gene, CDR1 is MNHEY and CDR2 is SMNVEV (reference sequence). The CDR3 covers 13 residues. This chain's CDR3 is CASTAQGYYGYTF. Here the CDR3 DNA reads TGTGCCAGCACGGCACAGGGCTACTATGGCTACACCTTC.

V is TRBV5-7 and J is TRBJ1-2; D gene ambiguous. TRBV5-7 is an ORF, and what it does is uncertain. V dropped 0 bases and J dropped 6 bases, with 24 bases sitting between them. CDR3 length equals 18 residues. The CDR3 nucleotides are TGTGCCAGCAGCTTGGTAAATGGAGGTACCGCAGCTTGGAATGGCTACACCTTC. Translating gives CASSLVNGGTAAWNGYTF.

V is TRBV28 and J is TRBJ2-7; D unclear. The V and J ends lost 7 bases and 1 base respectively, with 20 bases between them. The CDR3 totals 16 residues. Germline V gene data show CDR1 as MDHEN and CDR2 as SYDVKM. CDR3 in amino acids: CASTKGRYQQSYEQYF. DNA for the CDR3: TGTGCCAGCACCAAAGGACGATACCAGCAGTCCTACGAGCAGTACTTC.

This chain connects TRBV27 to TRBJ2-1, with D perhaps TRBD1 (6 bases). Trimming took off 6 bases at V and 0 bases at J, with 9 bases between the two ends. Germline V lookup: CDR1 MNHEY, CDR2 SMNVEV (reference sequence). The CDR3 sequence is 14 residues long. The CDR3: CASRGGSSYNEQFF. Here the CDR3 DNA reads TGTGCCAGCAGAGGGGGTAGCTCCTACAATGAGCAGTTCTTC.

The V call is TRBV18, the J call TRBJ2-3; no clear D gene. V was shortened by 0 bases and J by 6 bases, with 4 bases between the two germline ends. Germline values: CDR1 KGHSH, CDR2 LQKENI. This CDR3 region has 12 residues. The CDR3 nucleotides are TGTGCCAGCTCACCACCTCTGGATACGCAGTATTTT. Its translation: CASSPPLDTQYF.

This clone was seen only a few times. The chain carries TRBV18 and TRBJ1-2; 8 bases map to TRBD1. The CDR3 covers 15 residues. Per germline, CDR1 KGHSH and CDR2 LQKENI. The junction had 8 bases not matched to a gene; V was cut back by 6 bases and J by 2 bases. CDR3: CASSSTGQGNYGYTF. The CDR3 DNA sequence: TGTGCCAGCTCGTCGACTGGACAGGGAAACTATGGCTACACCTTC.

This clone was counted only a few times. The chain carries TRBV7-9 and TRBJ2-3; 9 bases are shared with TRBD2. V lost 5 bases to trimming and J lost 3 bases; unmatched junction nucleotides: 9. The CDR3 has 16 residues. Germline V gene sequence: CDR1 SEHNR, CDR2 FQNEAQ (reference sequence). The CDR3 nucleotides are TGTGCCAGCAGCCCCATAGCGGGAGCCAGAACAGATACGCAGTATTTT. This gives the protein CASSPIAGARTDTQYF.